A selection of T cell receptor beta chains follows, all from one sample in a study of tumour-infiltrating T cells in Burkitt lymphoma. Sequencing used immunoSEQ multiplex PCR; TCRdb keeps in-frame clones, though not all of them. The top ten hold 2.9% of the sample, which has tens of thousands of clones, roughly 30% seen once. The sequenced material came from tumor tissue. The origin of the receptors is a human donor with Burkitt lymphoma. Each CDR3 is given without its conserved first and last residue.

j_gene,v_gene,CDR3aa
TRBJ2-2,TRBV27,ASRLLGDGGELF
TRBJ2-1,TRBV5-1,ASSMRTQAYNEQF
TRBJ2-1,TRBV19,ASRQAGTNSYNEQF
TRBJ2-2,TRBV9,ASSAQGSTGELF
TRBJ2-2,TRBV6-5,ASTGGGNTGELF
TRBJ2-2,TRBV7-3,ASSKTSGGAMELF
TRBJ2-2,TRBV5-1,ASSLASGTNTGELF
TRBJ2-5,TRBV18,ASSQDYRASGETQY
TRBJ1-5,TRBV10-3,AASSGDRGALSSNQPQH
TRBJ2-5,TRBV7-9,ASSHGGQETQY
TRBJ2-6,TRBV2,ASSESPSGANVLT